These T cell receptor beta chains were read from a single sample in a study of blood T cells in healthy people across ages. TCRdb reanalysed the 5' RACE reads using MiXCR and keeps one entry per CDR3 protein. Seen here are roughly 2 million distinct CDR3 sequences, 49% observed once, and the top ten hold roughly 2.1%. Sequencing was carried out using blood. These receptors were obtained from a middle-aged woman in good health. Both conserved end residues are part of each CDR3. Fields, in order: D gene, V gene, clone size, J gene, CDR3 protein, CDR3 DNA. D genes are given only for firm matches. Clone sizes are given selectively: once, few, many, or a class where the clone is expanded.

D gene: -
V gene: TRBV6-5
clone size: few
J gene: TRBJ1-5
CDR3 protein: CASAYPNQPQHF
CDR3 DNA: TGTGCCAGCGCTTACCCCAATCAGCCCCAGCATTTT

D gene: -
V gene: TRBV25-1
clone size: -
J gene: TRBJ2-1
CDR3 protein: CASSHRDTPYNEQFF
CDR3 DNA: TGTGCCAGCAGTCACCGGGACACCCCCTACAATGAGCAGTTCTTC

D gene: -
V gene: TRBV24-1
clone size: -
J gene: TRBJ2-1
CDR3 protein: CATRARLGGHNEQFF
CDR3 DNA: TGTGCCACCCGAGCCCGTCTTGGAGGCCACAATGAGCAGTTCTTC

D gene: TRBD1
V gene: TRBV6-6
clone size: once
J gene: TRBJ2-5
CDR3 protein: CASSYSRSDRGMETQYF
CDR3 DNA: TGTGCCAGCAGTTATTCGAGATCGGACAGGGGAATGGAGACCCAGTACTTC

D gene: -
V gene: TRBV28
clone size: -
J gene: TRBJ1-4
CDR3 protein: CASSRGLNTGSNEKLFF
CDR3 DNA: TGTGCCAGCAGCCGAGGGCTTAATACCGGGAGTAATGAAAAACTGTTTTTT

D gene: -
V gene: TRBV6-2/TRBV6-3
clone size: -
J gene: TRBJ2-3
CDR3 protein: CASSYQSRGDTQYF
CDR3 DNA: TGTGCCAGCAGTTACCAGAGTCGAGGGGATACGCAGTATTTT

D gene: -
V gene: TRBV7-3
clone size: -
J gene: TRBJ2-5
CDR3 protein: CASSVVQKETQYF
CDR3 DNA: TGTGCCAGCAGCGTGGTTCAGAAAGAGACCCAGTACTTC

D gene: -
V gene: TRBV20-1
clone size: few
J gene: TRBJ2-3
CDR3 protein: CSAVIPSTDTQYF
CDR3 DNA: TGCAGTGCTGTTATACCTAGCACAGATACGCAGTATTTT

D gene: TRBD1
V gene: TRBV24-1
clone size: -
J gene: TRBJ2-3
CDR3 protein: CATSDRDRGLDTQYF
CDR3 DNA: TGTGCCACCAGTGACCGGGACAGGGGTTTAGATACGCAGTATTTT

D gene: TRBD1
V gene: TRBV25-1
clone size: -
J gene: TRBJ2-5
CDR3 protein: CASTEGQGTKTQYF
CDR3 DNA: TGTGCCAGCACCGAAGGACAGGGGACGAAGACCCAGTACTTC

D gene: -
V gene: TRBV29-1
clone size: few
J gene: TRBJ2-5
CDR3 protein: CSVQAFQETQYF
CDR3 DNA: TGCAGCGTTCAGGCATTCCAAGAGACCCAGTACTTC

D gene: TRBD1
V gene: TRBV7-2
clone size: few
J gene: TRBJ1-2
CDR3 protein: CASSRAGTGGGYGYTF
CDR3 DNA: TGTGCCAGCAGCCGAGCTGGGACAGGGGGCGGGTATGGCTACACCTTC

D gene: -
V gene: TRBV5-1
clone size: -
J gene: TRBJ1-5
CDR3 protein: CASSLEGPAQPQHF
CDR3 DNA: TGCGCCAGCAGCTTGGAAGGCCCGGCTCAGCCCCAGCATTTT

D gene: TRBD2
V gene: TRBV12-3/TRBV12-4
clone size: few
J gene: TRBJ2-3
CDR3 protein: CASSLSGGASDTQYF
CDR3 DNA: TGTGCCAGCAGTTTAAGCGGGGGGGCCTCAGATACGCAGTATTTT

D gene: -
V gene: TRBV15
clone size: -
J gene: TRBJ2-1
CDR3 protein: CATSRAGLAFHEQFF
CDR3 DNA: TGTGCCACCAGCAGAGCCGGGCTAGCTTTCCATGAGCAGTTCTTC

D gene: -
V gene: TRBV24-1
clone size: -
J gene: TRBJ2-1
CDR3 protein: CATSRVAQETQFF
CDR3 DNA: TGTGCCACCAGTCGCGTCGCCCAAGAGACCCAGTTCTTC

D gene: -
V gene: TRBV7-9
clone size: -
J gene: TRBJ1-4
CDR3 protein: CASRPRQENEKLFF
CDR3 DNA: TGTGCCAGCAGGCCCCGACAGGAGAATGAAAAACTGTTTTTT

D gene: TRBD1
V gene: TRBV29-1
clone size: -
J gene: TRBJ1-2
CDR3 protein: CSISGGPNYGYTF
CDR3 DNA: TGCAGCATCTCAGGGGGTCCCAACTATGGCTACACCTTC

D gene: -
V gene: TRBV11-1
clone size: -
J gene: TRBJ1-4
CDR3 protein: CASSVLHPDPNEKLFF
CDR3 DNA: TGTGCCAGCAGCGTCCTCCACCCGGACCCTAATGAAAAACTGTTTTTT

D gene: TRBD1
V gene: TRBV18
clone size: -
J gene: TRBJ2-1
CDR3 protein: CASSPGQPSHNEQFF
CDR3 DNA: TGTGCCAGCTCACCGGGACAGCCTTCCCACAATGAGCAGTTCTTC

D gene: TRBD1
V gene: TRBV12-3/TRBV12-4
clone size: few
J gene: TRBJ1-6
CDR3 protein: CASSLGGQGRSPLHF
CDR3 DNA: TGTGCCAGCTCACTGGGGGGACAGGGCCGTTCACCCCTCCACTTT

D gene: -
V gene: TRBV4-1
clone size: -
J gene: TRBJ2-2
CDR3 protein: CASSQDWPVTGELFF
CDR3 DNA: TGCGCCAGCAGCCAAGATTGGCCCGTCACCGGGGAGCTGTTTTTT

D gene: -
V gene: TRBV7-6
clone size: few
J gene: TRBJ2-7
CDR3 protein: CASRPTGESEQYF
CDR3 DNA: TGTGCCAGCAGACCTACGGGGGAAAGCGAGCAGTACTTC

D gene: TRBD2
V gene: TRBV6-5
clone size: -
J gene: TRBJ2-3
CDR3 protein: CASSYSHSGGIEGPDTQYF
CDR3 DNA: TGTGCCAGCAGTTACTCCCATAGCGGGGGGATCGAGGGCCCAGATACGCAGTATTTT

D gene: -
V gene: TRBV20-1
clone size: -
J gene: TRBJ1-6
CDR3 protein: CSARGPLGTLHF
CDR3 DNA: TGCAGTGCTAGGGGTCCTCTGGGAACCCTCCACTTT

D gene: TRBD1
V gene: TRBV7-2
clone size: few
J gene: TRBJ1-6
CDR3 protein: CASSKQGSSYNSPLHF
CDR3 DNA: TGTGCCAGCAGCAAACAGGGGAGCTCCTATAATTCACCCCTCCACTTT

D gene: -
V gene: TRBV5-6
clone size: few
J gene: TRBJ2-1
CDR3 protein: CASSSGTYYNEQFF
CDR3 DNA: TGTGCCAGCAGCTCTGGGACATATTACAATGAGCAGTTCTTC

D gene: -
V gene: TRBV6-6
clone size: -
J gene: TRBJ1-2
CDR3 protein: CASRRGSYGYTF
CDR3 DNA: TGTGCCAGCAGAAGAGGAAGCTATGGCTACACCTTC

D gene: -
V gene: TRBV5-1
clone size: -
J gene: TRBJ1-2
CDR3 protein: CASSFSTRTDANYGYTF
CDR3 DNA: TGCGCCAGCAGCTTCAGTACCCGGACAGACGCTAACTATGGCTACACCTTC

D gene: -
V gene: TRBV4-3
clone size: -
J gene: TRBJ1-2
CDR3 protein: CASSQAGGANYGYTF
CDR3 DNA: TGCGCCAGCAGCCAAGCCGGGGGGGCTAACTATGGCTACACCTTC

D gene: -
V gene: TRBV6-6
clone size: few
J gene: TRBJ2-1
CDR3 protein: CASRTDRVPLGNEQFF
CDR3 DNA: TGTGCCAGCAGAACCGATCGGGTGCCCCTAGGGAATGAGCAGTTCTTC

D gene: TRBD2
V gene: TRBV7-2
clone size: few
J gene: TRBJ2-3
CDR3 protein: CASSSFGLAGFSDTQYF
CDR3 DNA: TGTGCCAGCAGCTCCTTTGGACTAGCGGGATTTTCAGATACGCAGTATTTT

D gene: TRBD1
V gene: TRBV25-1
clone size: -
J gene: TRBJ2-7
CDR3 protein: CASSGDDRGWHEQYF
CDR3 DNA: TGTGCCAGCAGTGGAGATGACAGGGGATGGCACGAGCAGTACTTC

D gene: -
V gene: TRBV5-1
clone size: few
J gene: TRBJ2-4
CDR3 protein: CASSLVGGSNIQYF
CDR3 DNA: TGCGCCAGCAGCTTGGTAGGGGGTTCGAACATTCAGTACTTC

D gene: TRBD1
V gene: TRBV20-1
clone size: -
J gene: TRBJ1-1
CDR3 protein: CSASPLTGGTEAFF
CDR3 DNA: TGCAGTGCTAGCCCCCTGACAGGGGGCACTGAAGCTTTCTTT

D gene: -
V gene: TRBV2
clone size: -
J gene: TRBJ1-2
CDR3 protein: CAYLGAGYGYTF
CDR3 DNA: TGTGCCTACCTAGGGGCGGGCTATGGCTACACCTTC

D gene: -
V gene: TRBV20-1
clone size: many
J gene: TRBJ2-7
CDR3 protein: CSARRTAEQYF
CDR3 DNA: TGCAGTGCTAGGCGGACAGCCGAGCAGTACTTC

D gene: -
V gene: TRBV18
clone size: -
J gene: TRBJ2-1
CDR3 protein: CASSPLIGNYNEQFF
CDR3 DNA: TGTGCCAGCTCACCTCTTATAGGCAACTACAATGAGCAGTTCTTC

D gene: -
V gene: TRBV28
clone size: few
J gene: TRBJ2-1
CDR3 protein: CACGQLNNEQFF
CDR3 DNA: TGTGCCTGTGGACAACTGAACAATGAGCAGTTCTTC

D gene: -
V gene: TRBV29-1
clone size: few
J gene: TRBJ2-7
CDR3 protein: CSARLESYEQYF
CDR3 DNA: TGCAGCGCCCGACTGGAATCCTACGAGCAGTACTTC

D gene: TRBD1
V gene: TRBV6-2/TRBV6-3
clone size: -
J gene: TRBJ1-1
CDR3 protein: CASSLLSTGVDTEAFF
CDR3 DNA: TGTGCCAGCAGTCTACTATCGACAGGGGTTGATACTGAAGCTTTCTTT

D gene: -
V gene: TRBV4-1
clone size: few
J gene: TRBJ2-7
CDR3 protein: CASSQEARAYEQYF
CDR3 DNA: TGCGCCAGCAGCCAAGAGGCCCGCGCCTACGAGCAGTACTTC

D gene: -
V gene: TRBV14
clone size: once
J gene: TRBJ2-5
CDR3 protein: CASSPLGAGTQYF
CDR3 DNA: TGTGCCAGCAGCCCCCTTGGGGCAGGGACCCAGTACTTC

D gene: TRBD1
V gene: TRBV14
clone size: -
J gene: TRBJ2-1
CDR3 protein: CASSTGQGHYNEQFF
CDR3 DNA: TGTGCCAGCAGCACCGGACAGGGTCACTACAATGAGCAGTTCTTC

D gene: -
V gene: TRBV27
clone size: -
J gene: TRBJ1-2
CDR3 protein: CASSLSSGINYGYTF
CDR3 DNA: TGTGCCAGCAGTTTATCTTCGGGGATAAACTATGGCTACACCTTC

D gene: TRBD1
V gene: TRBV29-1
clone size: many
J gene: TRBJ2-7
CDR3 protein: CSVGNDRGSYEQYF
CDR3 DNA: TGCAGCGTTGGGAACGACAGGGGCTCCTACGAGCAGTACTTC

D gene: -
V gene: TRBV20-1
clone size: few
J gene: TRBJ1-5
CDR3 protein: CSARVTGSGPQHF
CDR3 DNA: TGCAGTGCTAGAGTTACAGGGTCCGGGCCCCAGCATTTT

D gene: -
V gene: TRBV20-1
clone size: -
J gene: TRBJ2-7
CDR3 protein: CSARGLGLSRNNEQYF
CDR3 DNA: TGCAGTGCTCGGGGGTTGGGACTGTCAAGGAACAATGAGCAGTACTTC

D gene: -
V gene: TRBV5-1
clone size: many
J gene: TRBJ2-1
CDR3 protein: CASSLGGLGYNEQFF
CDR3 DNA: TGTGCCAGCAGTTTGGGGGGTCTAGGGTACAATGAGCAGTTCTTC

D gene: TRBD2
V gene: TRBV28
clone size: -
J gene: TRBJ2-1
CDR3 protein: CASSQGGLAGYNEQFF
CDR3 DNA: TGTGCCAGCAGTCAAGGGGGACTAGCGGGTTACAATGAGCAGTTCTTC

D gene: -
V gene: TRBV20-1
clone size: -
J gene: TRBJ2-1
CDR3 protein: CSARRQNDLLETQFF
CDR3 DNA: TGCAGTGCGCGGAGACAGAATGACCTCCTGGAGACCCAGTTCTTC

D gene: TRBD1
V gene: TRBV24-1
clone size: few
J gene: TRBJ2-6
CDR3 protein: CATSDPGQGSGANVLTF
CDR3 DNA: TGTGCCACCAGTGACCCTGGACAGGGCTCTGGGGCCAACGTCCTGACTTTC

D gene: -
V gene: TRBV11-2
clone size: -
J gene: TRBJ2-7
CDR3 protein: CASSLNLRGNEQYF
CDR3 DNA: TGTGCCAGCAGCTTGAACTTAAGGGGGAACGAGCAGTACTTC

D gene: TRBD1
V gene: TRBV5-1
clone size: -
J gene: TRBJ2-7
CDR3 protein: CASSSGQDERGEQYF
CDR3 DNA: TGCGCCAGCAGCTCGGGACAGGACGAGAGGGGCGAGCAGTACTTC